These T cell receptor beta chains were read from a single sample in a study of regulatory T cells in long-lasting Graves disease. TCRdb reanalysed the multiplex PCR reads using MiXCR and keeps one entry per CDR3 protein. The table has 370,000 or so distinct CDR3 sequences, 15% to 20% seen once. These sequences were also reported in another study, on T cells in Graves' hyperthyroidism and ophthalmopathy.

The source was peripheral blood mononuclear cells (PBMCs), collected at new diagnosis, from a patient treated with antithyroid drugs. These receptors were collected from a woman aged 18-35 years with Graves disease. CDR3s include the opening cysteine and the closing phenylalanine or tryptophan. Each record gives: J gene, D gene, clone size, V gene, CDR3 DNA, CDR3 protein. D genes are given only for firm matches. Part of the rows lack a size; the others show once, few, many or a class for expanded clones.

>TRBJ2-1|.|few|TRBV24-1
TGTGCCACCAGTGCCAGTTACAATGAGCAGTTCTTC
CATSASYNEQFF
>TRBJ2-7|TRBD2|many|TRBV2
TGTGCCAGCAGTGGGGGGAGCGGGGGGCAAACCTACGAGCAGTACTTC
CASSGGSGGQTYEQYF
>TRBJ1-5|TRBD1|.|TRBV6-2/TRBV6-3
TGTGCCAGCGCGGGACAGGCCAGCAATCAGCCCCAGCATTTT
CASAGQASNQPQHF
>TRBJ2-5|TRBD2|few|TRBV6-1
TGTGCCAGCAGGTCCTACCTAGCGGGAGACCTCGGGGAGACCCAGTACTTC
CASRSYLAGDLGETQYF
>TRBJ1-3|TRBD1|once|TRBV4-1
TGCGCCAGCAGCCAAGAGTGGGGGACAGAAGTCAACACCATATATTTT
CASSQEWGTEVNTIYF
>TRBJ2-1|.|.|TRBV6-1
TGTGCCATCCAACCGGGACTCTGGGGGAATGAGCAGTTCTTC
CAIQPGLWGNEQFF
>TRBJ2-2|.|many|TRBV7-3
TGTGCCAGCAGCTTATATAAAGTAACTGACACCGGGGAGCTGTTTTTT
CASSLYKVTDTGELFF
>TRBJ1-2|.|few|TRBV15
TGTGCCACCAGCAGAGGTATGACCGGCTACACCTTC
CATSRGMTGYTF
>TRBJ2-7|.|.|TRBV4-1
TGCGCCAGCAGCCAAGAACGGACCGCCTACGAGCAGTACTTC
CASSQERTAYEQYF
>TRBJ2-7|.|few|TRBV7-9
TGTGCCAGCAGCTCCTCCGGGGCCAGTAAAATAACGAGCTCCTACGAGCAGTACTTC
CASSSSGASKITSSYEQYF
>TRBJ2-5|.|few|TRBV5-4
TGTGCCAGCACCAAGCGGTTCCAAGAGACCCAGTACTTC
CASTKRFQETQYF
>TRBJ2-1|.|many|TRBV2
TGTGCCAGCACAACCGGGAGAAACAATGAGCAGTTCTTC
CASTTGRNNEQFF
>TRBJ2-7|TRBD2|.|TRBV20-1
TGCAGTGCTAGGGCGCCCCTAGCGGGAGTGAAGTACGAGCAGTACTTC
CSARAPLAGVKYEQYF
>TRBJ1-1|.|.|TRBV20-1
TGCAGTGCTAGGGTTATCCCCCAGGGAGCTTTCTTT
CSARVIPQGAFF
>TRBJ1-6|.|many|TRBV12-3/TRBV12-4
TGTGCCAGCAGCACGGACTTCCCCTCCTATAATTCACCCCTCCACTTT
CASSTDFPSYNSPLHF
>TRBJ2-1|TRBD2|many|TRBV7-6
TGTGCCAGCAGCTTAGAGGGCGGGGGGTACAATGAGCAGTTCTTC
CASSLEGGGYNEQFF
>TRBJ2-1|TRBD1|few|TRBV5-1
TGCGCCAGCAGCCAAGATTACGGGACAGGGCCGTACAATGAGCAGTTCTTC
CASSQDYGTGPYNEQFF
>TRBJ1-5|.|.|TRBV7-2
TGTGCCAGCAGCTTAGAGGTGGGGCTGGGCAATCAGCCCCAGCATTTT
CASSLEVGLGNQPQHF
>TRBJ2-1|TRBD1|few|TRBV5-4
TGTGCCAGCAGCTTGGAGGGGGCGAGCTCCTACAATGAGCAGTTCTTC
CASSLEGASSYNEQFF
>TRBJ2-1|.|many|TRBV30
TGTGCCTGGAGTAGGGGGGAGACCTACAATGAGCAGTTCTTC
CAWSRGETYNEQFF
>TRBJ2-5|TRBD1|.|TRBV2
TGTGCCAGCAGGGGCAGGGGGCGGGGAGAGACCCAGTACTTC
CASRGRGRGETQYF
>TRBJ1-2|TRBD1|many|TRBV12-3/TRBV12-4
TGTGCCAGCAGTTCGCTCGAGGGGGCCTATGGCTACACCTTC
CASSSLEGAYGYTF
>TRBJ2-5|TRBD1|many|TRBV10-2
TGCGCCAGCACCGGGACAGGATCTCAAGAGACCCAGTACTTC
CASTGTGSQETQYF
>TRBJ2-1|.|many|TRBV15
TGTGCCACCAGCAGAGATGTTGAGCAGTTCTTC
CATSRDVEQFF
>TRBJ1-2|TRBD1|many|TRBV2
TGTGCCAGCACAAGAGGACAGGGCGACTATGGCTACACCTTC
CASTRGQGDYGYTF
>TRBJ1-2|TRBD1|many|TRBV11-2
TGTGCCAGCAGCCGGACAGGGGGCTATGGCTACACCTTC
CASSRTGGYGYTF
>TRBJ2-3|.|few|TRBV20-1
TGCAGTGCTAGTTTGCCTACCGTCCCGGATACGCAGTATTTT
CSASLPTVPDTQYF
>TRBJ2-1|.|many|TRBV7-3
TGTGCCAGCAGCTCCCGGACCCCAAGAAATGAGCAGTTCTTC
CASSSRTPRNEQFF
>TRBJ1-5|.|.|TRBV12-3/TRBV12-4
TGTGCCAGCAGTTTAGGACAGGCCCCTGCGGCCCAGCATTTT
CASSLGQAPAAQHF
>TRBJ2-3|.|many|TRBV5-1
TGCGCCAGCAGCTTGGTTAGGGCAGTCAGAGGAGATACGCAGTATTTT
CASSLVRAVRGDTQYF
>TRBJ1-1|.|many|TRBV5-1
TGCGCCAGCAGCTTGGGGGCGTCGGAGAACACTGAAGCTTTCTTT
CASSLGASENTEAFF
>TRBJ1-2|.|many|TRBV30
TGTGCCTGGAGTATGTCCTATGAGGCCTACACCTTC
CAWSMSYEAYTF
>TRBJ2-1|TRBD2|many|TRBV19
TGTGCCAGTAGTATTACTAGCGCCCCCTACAATGAGCAGTTCTTC
CASSITSAPYNEQFF
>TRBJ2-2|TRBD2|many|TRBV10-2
TGCGCCAGGACTAGCGGGGGCCGTTACACCGGGGAGCTGTTTTTT
CARTSGGRYTGELFF
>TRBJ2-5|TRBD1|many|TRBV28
TGTGCCAGCAGTCAACCGGGACAGGGACAAGAGACCCAGTACTTC
CASSQPGQGQETQYF
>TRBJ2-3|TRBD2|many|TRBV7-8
TGTGCCAGCAGCTTAGCGGACCGGCGGGAGACAGATACGCAGTATTTT
CASSLADRRETDTQYF
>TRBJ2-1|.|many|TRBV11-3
TGTGCCAGCAGCTTCGACAGCTACAATGAGCAGTTCTTC
CASSFDSYNEQFF
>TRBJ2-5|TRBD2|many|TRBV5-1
TGCGCCAGCAGCTGGGGCGGGAGGGGGCAAGAGACCCAGTACTTC
CASSWGGRGQETQYF
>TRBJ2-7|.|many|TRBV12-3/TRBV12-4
TGTGCCAGCAGTCAATTAGGGGTAGCCTACGAGCAGTACTTC
CASSQLGVAYEQYF
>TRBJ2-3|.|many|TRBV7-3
TGTGCCAGCAGCTCCCCTGGGACACCCGCAGATACGCAGTATTTT
CASSSPGTPADTQYF
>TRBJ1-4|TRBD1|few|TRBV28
TGTGCCAGCACCCGGACAGGGCGCCATGAAAAACTGTTTTTT
CASTRTGRHEKLFF
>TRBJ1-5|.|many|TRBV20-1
TGCAGTGCTACAGATAAGGGAGGGAGCTATAGCAATCAGCCCCAGCATTTT
CSATDKGGSYSNQPQHF
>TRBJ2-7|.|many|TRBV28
TGTGCCAGCACCATCCAGGGATTCCACGAGCAGTACTTC
CASTIQGFHEQYF
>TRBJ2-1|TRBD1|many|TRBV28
TGTGCCAGCAGTCTCCCGACAGGGGGCTTCAATGAGCAGTTCTTC
CASSLPTGGFNEQFF
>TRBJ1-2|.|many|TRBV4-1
TGCGCCAGCAGCCAAGATATCGGGATCGGTGGCTACACCTTC
CASSQDIGIGGYTF
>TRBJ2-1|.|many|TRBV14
TGTGCCAGCAGCCCAGGGACATCCAAACTAGGGAATGAGCAGTTCTTC
CASSPGTSKLGNEQFF
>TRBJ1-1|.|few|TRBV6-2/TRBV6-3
TGTGCCAGCAGCCTGGGGTTAACAATGGCTGAAGCTTTCTTT
CASSLGLTMAEAFF
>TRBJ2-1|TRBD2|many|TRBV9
TGTGCCAGCAGCGTTAAAAGCGGGGGGCTTCCCTACAATGAGCAGTTCTTC
CASSVKSGGLPYNEQFF
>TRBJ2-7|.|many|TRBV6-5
TGTGCCAGCAGTTATAGTCGGAGCTCCTACGAGCAGTACTTC
CASSYSRSSYEQYF
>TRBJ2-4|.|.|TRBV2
TGTGCCAGCAGCGGCGGAGCGGTTGACATTCAGTACTTC
CASSGGAVDIQYF
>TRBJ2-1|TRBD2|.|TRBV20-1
TGCAGTGCTAGAGAGACTAGCGGGATCAATGAGCAGTTCTTC
CSARETSGINEQFF
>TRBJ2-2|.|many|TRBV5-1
TGCGCCAGCAGAAACGAGGGACAAGACACCGGGGAGCTGTTTTTT
CASRNEGQDTGELFF